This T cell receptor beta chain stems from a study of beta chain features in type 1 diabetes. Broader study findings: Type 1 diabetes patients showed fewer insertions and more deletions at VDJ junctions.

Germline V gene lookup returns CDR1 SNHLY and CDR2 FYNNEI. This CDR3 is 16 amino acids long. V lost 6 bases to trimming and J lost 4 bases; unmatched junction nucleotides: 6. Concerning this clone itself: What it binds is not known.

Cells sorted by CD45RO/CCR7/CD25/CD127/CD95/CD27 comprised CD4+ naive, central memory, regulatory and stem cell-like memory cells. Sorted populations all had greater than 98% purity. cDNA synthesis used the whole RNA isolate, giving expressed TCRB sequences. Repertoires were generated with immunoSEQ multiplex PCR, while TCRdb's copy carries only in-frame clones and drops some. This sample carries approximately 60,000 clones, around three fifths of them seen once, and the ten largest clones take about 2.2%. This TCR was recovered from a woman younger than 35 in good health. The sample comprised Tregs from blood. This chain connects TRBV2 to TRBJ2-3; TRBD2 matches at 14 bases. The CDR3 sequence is CASSLRLAGGSDTQYF. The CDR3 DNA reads TGTGCCAGCAGCCTTAGACTAGCGGGAGGGTCAGATACGCAGTATTTT.